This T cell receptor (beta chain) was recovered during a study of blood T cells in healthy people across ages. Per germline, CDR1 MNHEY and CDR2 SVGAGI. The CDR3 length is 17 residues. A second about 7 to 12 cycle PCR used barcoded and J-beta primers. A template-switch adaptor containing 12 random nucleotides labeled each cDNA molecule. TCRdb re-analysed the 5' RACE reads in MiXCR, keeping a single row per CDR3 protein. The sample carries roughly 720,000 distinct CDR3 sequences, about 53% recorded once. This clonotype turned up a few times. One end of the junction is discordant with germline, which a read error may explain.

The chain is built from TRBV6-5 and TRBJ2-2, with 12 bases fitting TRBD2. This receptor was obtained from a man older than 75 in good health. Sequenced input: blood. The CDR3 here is CAGSYGSTSGSSGELFF. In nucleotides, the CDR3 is TGTGCCGGCAGTTACGGGTCGACTAGCGGGAGTTCCGGGGAGCTGTTTTTT.